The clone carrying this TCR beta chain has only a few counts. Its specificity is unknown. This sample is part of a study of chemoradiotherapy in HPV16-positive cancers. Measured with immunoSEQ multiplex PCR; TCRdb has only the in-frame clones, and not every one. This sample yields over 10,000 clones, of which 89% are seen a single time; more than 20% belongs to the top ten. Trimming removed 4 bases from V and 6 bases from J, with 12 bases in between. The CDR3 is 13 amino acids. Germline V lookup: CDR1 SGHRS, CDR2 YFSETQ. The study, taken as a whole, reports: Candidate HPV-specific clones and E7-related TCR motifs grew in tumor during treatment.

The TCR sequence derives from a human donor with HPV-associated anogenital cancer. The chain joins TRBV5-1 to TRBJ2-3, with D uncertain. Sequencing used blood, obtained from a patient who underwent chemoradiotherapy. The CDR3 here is CASSRPPVDTQYF. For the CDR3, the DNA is TGCGCCAGCAGCAGACCACCCGTTGATACGCAGTATTTT. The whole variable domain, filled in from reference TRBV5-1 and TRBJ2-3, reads KAGVTQTPRYLIKTRGQQVTLSCSPISGHRSVSWYQQTPGQGLQFLFEYFSETQRNKGNFPGRFSGRQFSNSRSEMNVSTLELGDSALYLCASSRPPVDTQYFGPGTRLTVL.